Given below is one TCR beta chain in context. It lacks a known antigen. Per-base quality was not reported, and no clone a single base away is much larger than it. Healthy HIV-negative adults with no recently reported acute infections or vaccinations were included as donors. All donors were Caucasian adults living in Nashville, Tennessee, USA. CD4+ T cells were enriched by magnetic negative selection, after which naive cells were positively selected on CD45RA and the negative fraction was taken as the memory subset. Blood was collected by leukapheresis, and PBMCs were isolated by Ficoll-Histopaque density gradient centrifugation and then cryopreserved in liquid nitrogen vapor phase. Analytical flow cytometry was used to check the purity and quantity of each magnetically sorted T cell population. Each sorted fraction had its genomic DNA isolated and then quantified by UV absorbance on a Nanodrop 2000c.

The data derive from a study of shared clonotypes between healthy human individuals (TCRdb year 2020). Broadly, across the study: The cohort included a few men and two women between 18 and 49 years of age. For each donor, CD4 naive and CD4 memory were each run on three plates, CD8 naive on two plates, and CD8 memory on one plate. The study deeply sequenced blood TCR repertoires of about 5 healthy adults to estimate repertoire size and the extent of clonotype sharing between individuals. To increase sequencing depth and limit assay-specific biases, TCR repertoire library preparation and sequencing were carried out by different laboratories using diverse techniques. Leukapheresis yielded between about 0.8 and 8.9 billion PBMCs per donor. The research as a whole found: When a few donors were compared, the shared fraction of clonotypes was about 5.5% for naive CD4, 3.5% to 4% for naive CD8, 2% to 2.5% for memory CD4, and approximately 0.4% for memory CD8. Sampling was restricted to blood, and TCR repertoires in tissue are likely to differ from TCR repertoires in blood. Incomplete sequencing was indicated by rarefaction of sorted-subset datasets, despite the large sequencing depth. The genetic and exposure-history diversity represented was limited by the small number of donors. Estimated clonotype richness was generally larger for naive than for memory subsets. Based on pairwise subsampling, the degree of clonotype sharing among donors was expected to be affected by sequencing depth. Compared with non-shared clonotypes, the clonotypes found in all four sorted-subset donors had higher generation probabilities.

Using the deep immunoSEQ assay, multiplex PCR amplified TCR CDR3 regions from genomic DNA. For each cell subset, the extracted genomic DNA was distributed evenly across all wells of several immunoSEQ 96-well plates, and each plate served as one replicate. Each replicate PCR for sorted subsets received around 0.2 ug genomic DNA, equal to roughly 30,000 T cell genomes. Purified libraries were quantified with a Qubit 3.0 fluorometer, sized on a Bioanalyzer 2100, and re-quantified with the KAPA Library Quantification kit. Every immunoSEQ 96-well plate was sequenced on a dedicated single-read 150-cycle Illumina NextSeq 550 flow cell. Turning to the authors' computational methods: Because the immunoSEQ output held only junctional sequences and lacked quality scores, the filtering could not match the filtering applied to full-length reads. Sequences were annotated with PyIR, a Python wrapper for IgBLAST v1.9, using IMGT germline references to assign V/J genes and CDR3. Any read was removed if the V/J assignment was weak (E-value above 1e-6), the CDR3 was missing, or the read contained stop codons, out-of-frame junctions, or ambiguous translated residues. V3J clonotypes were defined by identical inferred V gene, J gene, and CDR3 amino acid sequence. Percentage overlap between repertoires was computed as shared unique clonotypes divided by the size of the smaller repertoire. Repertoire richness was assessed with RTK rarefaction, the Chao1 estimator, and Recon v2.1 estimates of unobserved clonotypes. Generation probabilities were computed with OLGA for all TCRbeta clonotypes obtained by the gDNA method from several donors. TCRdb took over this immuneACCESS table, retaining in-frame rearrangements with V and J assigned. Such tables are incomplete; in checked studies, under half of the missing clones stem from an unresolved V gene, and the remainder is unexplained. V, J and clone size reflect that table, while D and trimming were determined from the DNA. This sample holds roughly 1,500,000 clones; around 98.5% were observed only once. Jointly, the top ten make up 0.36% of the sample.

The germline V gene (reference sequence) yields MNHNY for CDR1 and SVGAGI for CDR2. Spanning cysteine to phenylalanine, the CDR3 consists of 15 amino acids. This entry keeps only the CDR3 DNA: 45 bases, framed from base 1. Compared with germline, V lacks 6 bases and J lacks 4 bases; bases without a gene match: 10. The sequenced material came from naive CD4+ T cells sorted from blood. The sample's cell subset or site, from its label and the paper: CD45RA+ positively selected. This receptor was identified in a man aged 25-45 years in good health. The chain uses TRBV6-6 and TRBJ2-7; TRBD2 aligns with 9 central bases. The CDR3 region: CASSIIAGAGYEQYF. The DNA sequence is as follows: TGTGCCAGCAGCATTATAGCGGGAGCGGGATACGAGCAGTACTTC.